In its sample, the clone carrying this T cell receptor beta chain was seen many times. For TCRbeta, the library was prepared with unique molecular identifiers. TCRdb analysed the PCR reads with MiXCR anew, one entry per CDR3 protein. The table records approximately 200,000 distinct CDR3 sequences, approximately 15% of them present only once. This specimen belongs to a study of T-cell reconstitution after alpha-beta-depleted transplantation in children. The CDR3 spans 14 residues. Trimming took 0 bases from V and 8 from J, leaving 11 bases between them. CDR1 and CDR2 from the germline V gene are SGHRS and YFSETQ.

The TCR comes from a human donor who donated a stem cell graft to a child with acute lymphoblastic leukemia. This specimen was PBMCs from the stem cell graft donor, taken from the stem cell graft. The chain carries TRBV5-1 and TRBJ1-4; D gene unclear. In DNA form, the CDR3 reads TGCGCCAGCAGCTTGGGCGTCGGGAGGGAAAAACTGTTTTTT. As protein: CASSLGVGREKLFF.